The TCR beta chain under discussion was sequenced for a study of shared clonotypes between healthy human individuals. The naive CD8 fraction comprised CD45RO-negative cells positively selected for CCR7 and excluded terminally differentiated effector memory CD45RA+ cells. This CDR3 comprises 15 residues. V lost 4 bases and J lost 0, with 11 bases in between. The germline V gene has CDR1 SGHTA and CDR2 FQGNSA. TCRdb keeps only in-frame clones here, not all; method: immunoSEQ multiplex PCR. The sample carries roughly 2.1 million clones, roughly 91% recorded once. The rearrangement uses TRBV7-2 and TRBJ2-3, with D tentatively TRBD1 (5 bases). This receptor was identified in a man between 18 and 35 years old in good health. Some clones in this sample may be carry-over from other donors' samples. The specimen was naive CD8+ T cells from PBMCs. The CDR3 spells CASSWGAISTDTQYF. CDR3 sequence (DNA): TGTGCCAGCAGCTGGGGCGCGATTAGCACAGATACGCAGTATTTT.